The present entry profiles one TCR beta chain with its context. The data belong to a study of T cell responses to AZD1222 COVID-19 vaccine. The method was immunoSEQ multiplex PCR; TCRdb's version includes in-frame clones alone and lacks a portion of them. Of 100,000 to 150,000 clones in the sample, approximately 85% were seen once. The sequence came from an adult who received the MenACWY meningococcal vaccine as a control. Sample: peripheral blood, taken 28 days after the second dose of the MenACWY control vaccine.

This CDR3 is CASSIAGRQPQHF. CDR3 bases: TGTGCCAGTAGTATAGCAGGCAGGCAGCCCCAGCATTTT. The J gene is TRBJ1-5, the V gene TRBV19; D unresolved. This CDR3 comprises 13 residues. Trimming shortened V by 1 base and J by 7 bases, and 8 bases separated the two germline ends. CDR1 and CDR2 from the germline V gene are LNHDA and SQIVND (reference sequence).